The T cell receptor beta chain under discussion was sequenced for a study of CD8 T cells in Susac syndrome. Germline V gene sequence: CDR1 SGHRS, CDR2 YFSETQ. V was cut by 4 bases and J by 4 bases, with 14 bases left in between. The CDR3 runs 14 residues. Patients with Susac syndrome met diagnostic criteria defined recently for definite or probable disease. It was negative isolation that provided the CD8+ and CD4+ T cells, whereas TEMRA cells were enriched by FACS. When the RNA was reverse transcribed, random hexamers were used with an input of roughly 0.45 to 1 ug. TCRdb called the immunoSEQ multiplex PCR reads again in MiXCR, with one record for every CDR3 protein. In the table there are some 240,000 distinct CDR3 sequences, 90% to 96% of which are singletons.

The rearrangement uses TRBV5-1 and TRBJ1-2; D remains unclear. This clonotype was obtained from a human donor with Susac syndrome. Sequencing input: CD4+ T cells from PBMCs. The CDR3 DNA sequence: TGCGCCAGCAGCATTGGCACACCGTCCTATGGCTACACCTTC. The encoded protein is CASSIGTPSYGYTF.